This T cell receptor (beta chain) comes out of a study of T cells in Graves' hyperthyroidism and ophthalmopathy. Amplification of TCR beta CDR3 regions used RNA as the template. The primer set for the first-round RT-PCR of the TCR CDR3 was HTBI. TCRdb reprocessed the multiplex PCR reads via MiXCR and lists one record per CDR3 protein. Among about 520,000 distinct CDR3 sequences listed, approximately 25% were seen once. Ophthalmopathy cases met thresholds of Clinical Activity Score at least 3, NOSPECS grade at least 4 and duration under 3 months. A patient was excluded if there was uncontrolled infection, other autoimmune disease, pregnancy or lactation. PBMCs were derived from 10 ml fresh peripheral blood. This clonotype occurred many times. Its specificity is unknown. V shed 2 bases and J shed 7 bases, with 9 bases lying between them. CDR3 length equals 14 residues. The study's findings and limits: Before onset, ophthalmopathy was predicted by the model a median approximately 6.5 months earlier.

The TCR was taken from a woman in her thirties with Graves' ophthalmopathy. The V call is TRBV12-3 or TRBV12-4, the J call TRBJ1-6, with TRBD1 as a possible D gene (5 bases). Sequences were obtained from blood. CDR3 sequence reads: CASSLTGANSPLHF. CDR3 nucleotides: TGTGCCAGCAGTTTAACAGGCGCGAATTCACCCCTCCACTTT.